The next 29 T cell receptor beta chains were all read from a single sample in a study of blood T cell repertoires in COVID-19. The repertoire was sequenced with immunoSEQ multiplex PCR; TCRdb's copy has only in-frame clones and lacks some. The data contain some 250,000 clones, approximately 83% of them singletons. The material sequenced was peripheral blood. All receptors derive from a woman older than 75 with acute or convalescent COVID-19.

As DNA, the CDR3 is TGTGCCAGCAGCGTAGGGGCGACTAGCCCCGGGGAGCTGTTTTTT. Its translation: CASSVGATSPGELFF. The chain links TRBV9 to TRBJ2-2, with 7 bases fitting TRBD2. This CDR3 is built from 15 residues. V trimming: 0 bases; J trimming: 6 bases; junction bases outside the gene matches: 5. Germline CDR1 and CDR2: SGDLS and YYNGEE.

The genes are TRBV7-3 and TRBJ2-7; 8 nucleotides match TRBD1. Per the germline V gene, CDR1 is SGHTA and CDR2 is FQGTGA. Trimming took 5 bases from V and 0 from J; bases not matched to a gene: 9. This CDR3 spans 16 amino acids. Here the CDR3 DNA reads TGTGCCAGCAGCACAAGGACAGGGATGGGCTCCTACGAGCAGTACTTC. Encoded protein: CASSTRTGMGSYEQYF.

This chain uses TRBV5-4 with TRBJ2-7; 11 bases match TRBD1. Germline CDR1 and CDR2: SGHNT and YYREEE (reference sequence). This CDR3 is built from 13 residues. The trim removed 6 bases at V and 5 bases at J, leaving 4 bases unmatched. For the CDR3, the DNA is TGTGCCAGCAAGTGGACAGGGGGCAACGAGCAGTACTTC. Its protein is CASKWTGGNEQYF.

The chain joins TRBV7-3 to TRBJ2-3, with TRBD1 as a possible D gene (6 bases). The CDR3 is 21 amino acids. With 5 bases removed from V and 2 bases from J, the gap between germline ends came to 32 bases. Germline V gives CDR1 SGHTA, CDR2 FQGTGA. CDR3 region: CASSDTSTGTPPLPSTDTQYF. CDR3 bases: TGTGCCAGCAGCGACACTTCAACAGGGACACCCCCTCTCCCCTCCACAGATACGCAGTATTTT.

This chain joins TRBV13 and TRBJ1-2; no clear D gene. The germline V gene has CDR1 PRHDT and CDR2 FYEKMQ (reference sequence). V dropped 3 bases and J dropped 4 bases, with 12 bases sitting between them. This CDR3 is 14 amino acids long. The CDR3 is CASSFRGLVYGYTF. The CDR3 DNA reads TGTGCCAGCAGCTTTCGAGGGCTAGTCTATGGCTACACCTTC.

This clone occurred once. This sequence joins TRBV9 and TRBJ2-1; 11 positions agree with TRBD2. Germline V CDR1 and CDR2: SGDLS, YYNGEE. This CDR3 spans 16 amino acids. Losses at the gene ends were 3 bases for V and 6 bases for J; bases not matched to a gene: 8. CDR3 sequence (DNA): TGTGCCAGCAGCGCCCTACTAGCGGGGGTAGCCAATGAGCAGTTCTTC. Its protein product is CASSALLAGVANEQFF.

The chain links TRBV2 to TRBJ1-5; D is perhaps TRBD1 (6 bases). The CDR3 spans 15 residues. Looked up from germline, CDR1 is SNHLY and CDR2 is FYNNEI. The ends were cut back, 5 bases at V and 0 bases at J, with 11 bases in the middle. This CDR3 is CASSRETGSNQPQHF. CDR3 nucleotide sequence: TGTGCCAGCAGTCGAGAGACAGGTAGCAATCAGCCCCAGCATTTT.

V gene TRBV7-2 combines with J gene TRBJ2-7, with 10 bases matching TRBD1. This CDR3 has 13 residues. V was pared by 4 bases and J by 6 bases, with 3 bases of the junction left unmatched. In germline, CDR1 is SGHTA, CDR2 FQGNSA. CDR3 in amino acids: CASSSDRGREQYF. The CDR3 DNA follows: TGTGCCAGCAGCTCCGACAGGGGGCGCGAGCAGTACTTC. The variable domain in full, with the rest retrieved from reference TRBV7-2 and TRBJ2-7, is GAGVSQSPSNKVTEKGKDVELRCDPISGHTALYWYRQSLGQGLEFLIYFQGNSAPDKSGLPSDRFSAERTGGSVSTLTIQRTQQEDSAVYLCASSSDRGREQYFGPGTRLTVT.

This chain connects TRBV7-9 to TRBJ1-6; D is uncertain. The CDR3 runs to 15 residues. V gave up 5 bases and J gave up 7 bases, with 15 bases separating them. Germline V CDR1 and CDR2: SEHNR, FQNEAQ (reference sequence). The CDR3 here is CASSPREGANSPLHF. The CDR3 region has the DNA TGTGCCAGCAGCCCACGGGAGGGAGCGAATTCACCCCTCCACTTT.

The rearrangement links TRBV15 to TRBJ2-5, with D possibly TRBD1 on 6 matching bases. Germline V lookup: CDR1 LNHNV, CDR2 YYDKDF (reference sequence). The ends were cut back, 4 bases at V and 3 bases at J, with 15 bases in the middle. This CDR3 is built from 15 residues. The CDR3 DNA sequence: TGTGCCACCAGCACAATTGGGAAGGGGGAAGAGACCCAGTACTTC. Translated, it gives CATSTIGKGEETQYF.

The chain has TRBV18 and TRBJ2-2; 9 bases fit TRBD2. CDR1 KGHSH and CDR2 LQKENI come from the germline V gene. This CDR3 is 17 amino acids long. V lost 3 bases to trimming and J lost 3 bases; unmatched junction nucleotides: 8. In DNA form, the CDR3 reads TGTGCCAGCTCACCTACCCAGACTAGCGGTTACACCGGGGAGCTGTTTTTT. This sequence encodes CASSPTQTSGYTGELFF.

This chain joins TRBV6-5 and TRBJ1-6; 9 bases fit TRBD1. The V gene end was trimmed by 6 bases and the J gene end by 10 bases; junction bases not matched to a gene: 7. The CDR3 covers 14 residues. Germline CDR1 is MNHEY and CDR2 is SVGAGI. CDR3 bases: TGTGCCAGCAGGTCGGGACAGGGTCAATCACCCCTCCACTTT. Protein sequence: CASRSGQGQSPLHF.

The V gene is TRBV2, the J gene TRBJ2-5; D is possibly TRBD1 (6 bases). CDR1 is SNHLY, CDR2 FYNNEI, per germline. V lost 2 bases and J lost 5, with 12 bases in between. The CDR3 consists of 14 residues. CDR3 DNA: TGTGCCAGCAGTGAACTGAGGGGGAGTGAGACCCAGTACTTC. It is translated as CASSELRGSETQYF.

V gene TRBV30 combines with J gene TRBJ2-2; D may be TRBD1 (6 bases). The CDR3 spans 17 residues. With 0 bases removed from V and 0 bases from J, the gap between germline ends came to 14 bases. Germline V gives CDR1 GTSNPN, CDR2 SVGIG (reference sequence). This chain's CDR3 is CAWSVLVGAPNTGELFF. DNA for the CDR3: TGTGCCTGGAGTGTACTAGTGGGGGCCCCGAACACCGGGGAGCTGTTTTTT.

The chain links TRBV5-1 to TRBJ2-1; 7 nucleotides match TRBD1. The CDR3 length is 15 residues. The V gene end was trimmed by 4 bases and the J gene end by 1 base; junction bases not matched to a gene: 5. The germline V gene encodes CDR1 SGHRS and CDR2 YFSETQ. Here the CDR3 reads CASSQGTASYNEQFF. The DNA of the CDR3 is TGCGCCAGCAGCCAAGGGACAGCTTCCTACAATGAGCAGTTCTTC.

The chain joins TRBV2 to TRBJ2-7, with D perhaps matching TRBD1 (6 bases). Germline CDR1 SNHLY, CDR2 FYNNEI. There are 13 residues in the CDR3. V lost 11 bases and J lost 3, with 17 bases in between. The DNA of the CDR3 is TGTGCCTCCCACCTGGGGGACATCTACGAGCAGTACTTC. This gives the protein CASHLGDIYEQYF.

This clone occurred a few times. The V and J genes are TRBV27 and TRBJ1-5; D perhaps matches TRBD1 (5 bases). CDR3 length: 15 residues. CDR1 is MNHEY and CDR2 is SMNVEV in the germline V gene (reference sequence). V lost 10 bases and J lost 2, with 18 bases in between. The CDR3: CATHPRGDGNQPQHF. DNA for the CDR3: TGTGCCACCCATCCCCGGGGGGATGGCAATCAGCCCCAGCATTTT.

The chain carries TRBV30 and TRBJ2-3; the D gene is possibly TRBD1 (5 bases). This CDR3 has 12 residues. Germline-derived CDR1 and CDR2 are GTSNPN and SVGIG (reference sequence). The germline V and J ends were trimmed by 2 bases and 10 bases, with 13 bases remaining between them. The CDR3 DNA is TGTGCCTGGAGTCCCCCGACAGTATCGCAGTATTTT. Translation gives CAWSPPTVSQYF.

The V and J genes are TRBV2 and TRBJ2-5, with a weak D call TRBD1 (6 bases). The V and J ends lost 6 bases and 2 bases respectively, with 10 bases between them. Germline V CDR1 and CDR2: SNHLY, FYNNEI. This CDR3 is 13 amino acids long. CDR3 sequence reads: CASSRQVQETQYF. The CDR3 coding sequence is TGTGCCAGCAGCCGACAGGTACAAGAGACCCAGTACTTC. Using reference TRBV2 and TRBJ2-5 for the parts outside the CDR3, the full variable domain is EPEVTQTPSHQVTQMGQEVILRCVPISNHLYFYWYRQILGQKVEFLVSFYNNEISEKSEIFDDQFSVERPDGSNFTLKIRSTKLEDSAMYFCASSRQVQETQYFGPGTRLLVL.

This chain connects TRBV15 to TRBJ1-1; D perhaps matches TRBD1 (5 bases). The CDR3 has 15 residues. CDR1 is LNHNV, CDR2 YYDKDF, per germline (reference sequence). V lost 6 bases to trimming and J lost 3 bases, with 17 bases between them. CDR3 amino acids: CATRSRLGGDTEAFF. CDR3 DNA sequence: TGTGCCACCAGGAGCAGGCTCGGGGGGGACACTGAAGCTTTCTTT.

This clone occurred once. V gene TRBV3-1 (or the pseudogene TRBV3-2) combines with J gene TRBJ2-1; 10 nucleotides match TRBD2. CDR1 LGHDT and CDR2 YNNKEL come from the germline V gene (reference sequence). J was trimmed by 5 bases and V by 1 base; bases with no gene match: 5. This CDR3 spans 16 amino acids. The CDR3 DNA reads as TGTGCCAGCAGCCAAGGTAGGACTAGCGGCCACAATGAGCAGTTCTTC. The encoded protein is CASSQGRTSGHNEQFF.

The CDR3 sequence is CAIKKTGGDTEAFF. DNA of the CDR3: TGTGCCATCAAGAAAACCGGAGGCGACACTGAAGCTTTCTTT. The chain has TRBV10-3 and TRBJ1-1; unclear D gene. This CDR3 region has 14 residues. V dropped 7 bases and J dropped 3 bases, with 15 bases sitting between them. Germline values: CDR1 ENHRY, CDR2 SYGVKD.

Note on this clone: In the same sample, other DNA sequences code for this CDR3. The V gene is TRBV18, the J gene TRBJ1-1; perhaps TRBD1 as D (5 bases). Trimming pared 0 bases from V and 5 bases from J, leaving 10 bases between. The CDR3 is 14 residues long. The germline gives CDR1 KGHSH, CDR2 LQKENI. CDR3 coding DNA: TGTGCCAGCTCACCACCCCAGGGAGGGACTGAAGCTTTCTTT. It codes for CASSPPQGGTEAFF.

The CDR3 DNA is TGTGCCAGCAGCTTGGCACAGGGATCCCGGGGGGGCACTGAAGCTTTCTTT. It specifies CASSLAQGSRGGTEAFF. The chain employs TRBV5-5 and TRBJ1-1; tentative D call: TRBD1 (6 bases). Germline loops: CDR1 SGHKS, CDR2 YYEKEE (reference sequence). V was shortened by 0 bases and J by 4 bases, with 19 bases between the two germline ends. CDR3 length: 17 residues.

This rearrangement joins TRBV7-9 to TRBJ1-3; D is ambiguous. The germline V gene has CDR1 SEHNR and CDR2 FQNEAQ (reference sequence). The CDR3 runs to 14 residues. Deletions cut 5 bases from V and 0 bases from J, with 8 bases between. CDR3 sequence reads: CASSPLPSGNTIYF. The CDR3 bases are TGTGCCAGCAGCCCCCTTCCCTCTGGAAACACCATATATTTT.

This chain links TRBV5-1 with TRBJ2-2; TRBD1 agrees at 11 bases. The length of the CDR3 is 16 residues. After removal of 4 bases from V and 5 bases from J, the junction contained 7 bases not matched to a gene. The germline V gene encodes CDR1 SGHRS and CDR2 YFSETQ. CDR3 residues: CASSIRTGGRTGELFF. In nucleotides, the CDR3 is TGCGCCAGCAGCATCCGGACAGGGGGCAGGACCGGGGAGCTGTTTTTT.

This chain uses TRBV12-3 or TRBV12-4 with TRBJ1-4; weak D call: TRBD1 (5 bases). The CDR3 runs 13 residues. Trimming stripped 7 bases from V and 7 bases from J, with 13 bases between. Here the CDR3 reads CASKSRGGEKLFF. CDR3 coding DNA: TGTGCCAGCAAAAGCCGGGGGGGTGAAAAACTGTTTTTT.

The chain couples TRBV18 to TRBJ2-5; D call uncertain. The V gene's germline CDR1 is KGHSH and CDR2 LQKENI. This CDR3 contains 14 residues. With 3 bases removed from V and 3 bases from J, the gap between germline ends came to 11 bases. The CDR3 nucleotides read TGTGCCAGCTCACCCGAGAGAAATAAAGAGACCCAGTACTTC. Amino acids: CASSPERNKETQYF.

As DNA, the CDR3 is TGCGCCAGCAGCTTGGCGGGCAATCAGCCCCAGCATTTT. Amino acid sequence: CASSLAGNQPQHF. This chain uses TRBV5-1 with TRBJ1-5; D call uncertain. CDR3 length: 13 amino acids. Germline CDR1 is SGHRS and CDR2 is YFSETQ. V was clipped by 0 bases and J by 2 bases, with 3 bases between them.